This TCR beta chain was captured by sequencing in a study of OX40 agonist ivuxolimab in advanced cancers. Overall study: Patients were given ivuxolimab, an antibody that agonizes OX40 (CD134). There were three patients with partial responses, one having hepatocellular carcinoma and two cutaneous melanoma. The group had a mean age of roughly 65 years, ranged from roughly 23 to 79, and was around 82% male.

Study conclusions and caveats: Clonal expansion by week 6 occurred in CD4+ and CD8+ blood T cells (at 0.1 to 3.0 mg/kg).

A note on this clone: The antigen remains unidentified.

Between the trimmed V and J ends, which lost 1 base and 5 bases, there was a span of 12 bases. The CDR3 has 14 residues. Germline-derived CDR1 and CDR2 are LGHNA and YNFKEQ. Here immunoSEQ multiplex PCR was the method, and the copy in TCRdb shows in-frame clones only, minus some. The table lists about 75,000 clones, more than 75% of them singletons, with more than 0.3% in the top ten. The TCR sequence derives from an adult with an advanced solid tumor such as melanoma, head and neck, liver or kidney cancer. The input for sequencing was CD4+ or CD8+ T cells sorted from blood, taken in a trial of the OX40 agonist ivuxolimab. This chain connects TRBV4-2 to TRBJ2-7; D possibly uses TRBD1 or TRBD2 (5 bases each). CDR3 in amino acids: CASSQAEGTNEQYF. CDR3 sequence (DNA): TGTGCCAGCAGCCAAGCTGAGGGGACGAACGAGCAGTACTTC.